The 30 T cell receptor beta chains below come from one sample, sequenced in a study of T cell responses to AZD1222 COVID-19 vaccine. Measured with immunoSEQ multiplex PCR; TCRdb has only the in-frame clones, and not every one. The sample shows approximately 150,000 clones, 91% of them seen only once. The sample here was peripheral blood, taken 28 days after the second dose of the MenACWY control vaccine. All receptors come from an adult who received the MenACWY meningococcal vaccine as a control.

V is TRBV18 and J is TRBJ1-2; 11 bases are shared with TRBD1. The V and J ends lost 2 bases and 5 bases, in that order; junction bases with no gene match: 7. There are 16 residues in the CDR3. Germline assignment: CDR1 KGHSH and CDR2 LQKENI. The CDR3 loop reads CASSPRTGGEVYGYTF. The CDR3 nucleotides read TGTGCCAGCTCACCAAGGACAGGGGGCGAAGTTTATGGCTACACCTTC.

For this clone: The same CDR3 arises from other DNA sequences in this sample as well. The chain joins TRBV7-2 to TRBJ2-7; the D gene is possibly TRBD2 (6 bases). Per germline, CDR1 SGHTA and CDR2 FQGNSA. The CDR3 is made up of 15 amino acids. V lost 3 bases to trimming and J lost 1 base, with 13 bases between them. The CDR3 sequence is CASSLAGRSSYEQYF. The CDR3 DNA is TGTGCCAGCAGCTTGGCGGGACGGAGTTCCTACGAGCAGTACTTC.

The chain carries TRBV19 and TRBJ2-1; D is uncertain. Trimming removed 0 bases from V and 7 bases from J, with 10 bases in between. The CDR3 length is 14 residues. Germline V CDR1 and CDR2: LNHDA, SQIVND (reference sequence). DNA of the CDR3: TGTGCCAGTAGTATAGATCCGACGAGTAATGAGCAGTTCTTC. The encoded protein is CASSIDPTSNEQFF.

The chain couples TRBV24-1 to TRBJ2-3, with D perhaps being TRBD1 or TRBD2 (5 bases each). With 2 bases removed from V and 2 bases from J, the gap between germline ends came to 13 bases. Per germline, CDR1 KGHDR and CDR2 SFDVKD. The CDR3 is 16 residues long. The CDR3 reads CATSDSGTQDTDTQYF. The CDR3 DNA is TGTGCCACCAGTGATTCTGGGACGCAGGACACAGATACGCAGTATTTT.

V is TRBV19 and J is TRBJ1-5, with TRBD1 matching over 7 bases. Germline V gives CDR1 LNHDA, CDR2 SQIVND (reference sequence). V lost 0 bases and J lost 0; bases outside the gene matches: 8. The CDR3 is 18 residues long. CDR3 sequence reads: CASSIDRADRDSNQPQHF. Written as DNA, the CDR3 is TGTGCCAGTAGTATAGATCGGGCCGACAGGGATAGCAATCAGCCCCAGCATTTT. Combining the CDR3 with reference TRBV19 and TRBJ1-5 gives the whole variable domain DGGITQSPKYLFRKEGQNVTLSCEQNLNHDAMYWYRQDPGQGLRLIYYSQIVNDFQKGDIAEGYSVSREKKESFPLTVTSAQKNPTAFYLCASSIDRADRDSNQPQHFGDGTRLSIL.

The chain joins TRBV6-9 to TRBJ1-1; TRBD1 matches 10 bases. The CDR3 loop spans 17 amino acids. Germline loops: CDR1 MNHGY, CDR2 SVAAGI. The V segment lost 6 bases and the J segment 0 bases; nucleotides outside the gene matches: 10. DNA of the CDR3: TGTGCCAGCAGCTCCTTCCGGGACAGGGGATTGAACACTGAAGCTTTCTTT. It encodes CASSSFRDRGLNTEAFF.

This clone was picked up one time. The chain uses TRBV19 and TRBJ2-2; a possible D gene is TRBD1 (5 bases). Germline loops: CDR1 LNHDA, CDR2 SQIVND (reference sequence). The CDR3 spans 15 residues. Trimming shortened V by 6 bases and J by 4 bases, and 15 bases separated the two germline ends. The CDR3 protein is CASRTQVQGTGELFF. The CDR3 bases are TGTGCCAGTAGGACACAGGTTCAGGGCACCGGGGAGCTGTTTTTT.

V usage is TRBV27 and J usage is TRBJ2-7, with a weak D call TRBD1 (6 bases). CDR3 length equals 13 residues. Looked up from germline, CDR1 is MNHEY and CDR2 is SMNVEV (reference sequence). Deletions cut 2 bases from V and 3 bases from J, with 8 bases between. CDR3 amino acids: CASSLHRDYEQYF. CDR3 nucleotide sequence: TGTGCCAGCAGTTTACACAGGGACTACGAGCAGTACTTC.

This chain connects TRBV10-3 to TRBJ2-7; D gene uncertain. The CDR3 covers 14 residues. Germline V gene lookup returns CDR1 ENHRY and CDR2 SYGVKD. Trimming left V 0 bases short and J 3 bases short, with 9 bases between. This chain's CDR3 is CAISESAWDYEQYF. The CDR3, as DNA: TGTGCCATCAGTGAGTCGGCCTGGGACTACGAGCAGTACTTC.

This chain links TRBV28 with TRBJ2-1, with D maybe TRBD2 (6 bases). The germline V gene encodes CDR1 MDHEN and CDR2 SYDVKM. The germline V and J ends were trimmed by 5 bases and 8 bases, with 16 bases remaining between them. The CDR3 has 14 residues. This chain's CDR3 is CASSPGTHGDEQFF. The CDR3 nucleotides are TGTGCCAGCAGTCCCGGGACTCATGGGGATGAGCAGTTCTTC. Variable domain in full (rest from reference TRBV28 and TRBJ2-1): DVKVTQSSRYLVKRTGEKVFLECVQDMDHENMFWYRQDPGLGLRLIYFSYDVKMKEKGDIPEGYSVSREKKERFSLILESASTNQTSMYLCASSPGTHGDEQFFGPGTRLTVL.

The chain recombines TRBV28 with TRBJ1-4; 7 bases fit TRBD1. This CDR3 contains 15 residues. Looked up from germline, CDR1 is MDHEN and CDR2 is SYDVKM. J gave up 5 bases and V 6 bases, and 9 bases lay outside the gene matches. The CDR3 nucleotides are TGTGCCAGCAGAACACGGACAGGCGGCAATGAAAAACTGTTTTTT. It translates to CASRTRTGGNEKLFF.

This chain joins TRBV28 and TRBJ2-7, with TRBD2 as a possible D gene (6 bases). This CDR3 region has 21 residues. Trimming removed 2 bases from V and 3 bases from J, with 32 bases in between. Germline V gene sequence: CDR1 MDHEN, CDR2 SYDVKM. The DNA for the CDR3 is TGTGCCAGCAGTTTAGAGAACAGGCGGGATCCAAAAGCCCTGGCTTACTACGAGCAGTACTTC. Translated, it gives CASSLENRRDPKALAYYEQYF.

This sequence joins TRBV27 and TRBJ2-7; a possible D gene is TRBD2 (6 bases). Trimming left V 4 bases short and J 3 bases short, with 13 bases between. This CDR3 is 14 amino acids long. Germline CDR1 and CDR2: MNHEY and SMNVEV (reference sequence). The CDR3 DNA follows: TGTGCCAGCAGTTGGAGGGACGGGGACTACGAGCAGTACTTC. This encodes CASSWRDGDYEQYF.

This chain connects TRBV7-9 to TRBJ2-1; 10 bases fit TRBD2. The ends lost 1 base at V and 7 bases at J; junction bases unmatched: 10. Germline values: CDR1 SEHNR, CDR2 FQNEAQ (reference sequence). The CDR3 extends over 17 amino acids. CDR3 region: CASSLGSLAGVGNEQFF. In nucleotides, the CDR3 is TGTGCCAGCAGCTTAGGCAGTCTAGCGGGAGTCGGGAATGAGCAGTTCTTC.

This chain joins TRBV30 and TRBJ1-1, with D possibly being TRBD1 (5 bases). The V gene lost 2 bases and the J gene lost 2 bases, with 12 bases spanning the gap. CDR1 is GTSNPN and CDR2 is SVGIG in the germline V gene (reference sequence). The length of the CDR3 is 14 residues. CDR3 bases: TGTGCCTGGAGTAAGTGGGGGGGTAACACTGAAGCTTTCTTT. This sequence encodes CAWSKWGGNTEAFF.

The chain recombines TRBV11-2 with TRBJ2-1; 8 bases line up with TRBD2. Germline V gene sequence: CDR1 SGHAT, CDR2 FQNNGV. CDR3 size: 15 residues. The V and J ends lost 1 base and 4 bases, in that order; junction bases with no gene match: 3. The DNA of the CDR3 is TGTGCCAGCAGCTTAGTCGGGGGGGGTTACAATGAGCAGTTCTTC. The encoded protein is CASSLVGGGYNEQFF.

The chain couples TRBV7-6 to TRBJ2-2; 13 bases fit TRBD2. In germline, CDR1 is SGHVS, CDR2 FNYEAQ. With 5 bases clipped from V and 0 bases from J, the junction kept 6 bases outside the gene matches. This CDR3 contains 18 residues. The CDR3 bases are TGTGCCAGCAGCCGAACTGGGACTAGCGGGGCGAACACCGGGGAGCTGTTTTTT. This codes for CASSRTGTSGANTGELFF.

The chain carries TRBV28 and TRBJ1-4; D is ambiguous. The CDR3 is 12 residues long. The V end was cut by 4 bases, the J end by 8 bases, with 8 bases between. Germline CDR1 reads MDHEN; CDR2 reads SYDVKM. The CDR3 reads CASSSSFEKLFF. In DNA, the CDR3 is TGTGCCAGCAGTTCCAGTTTCGAAAAACTGTTTTTT.

The CDR3 DNA reads as TGCGCCAGCAGCTTGGTGTTGGGGAATGAAAAACTGTTTTTT. Translation gives CASSLVLGNEKLFF. This sequence joins TRBV5-1 and TRBJ1-4; D gene uncertain. Trimming took 0 bases from V and 5 from J, leaving 8 bases between them. Germline V CDR1 and CDR2: SGHRS, YFSETQ. This CDR3 is built from 14 residues.

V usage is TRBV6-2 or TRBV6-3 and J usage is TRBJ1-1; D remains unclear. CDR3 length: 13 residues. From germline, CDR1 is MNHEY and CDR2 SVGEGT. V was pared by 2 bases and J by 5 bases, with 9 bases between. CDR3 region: CASSYSGKTEAFF. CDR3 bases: TGTGCCAGCAGTTACAGTGGCAAAACTGAAGCTTTCTTT.

As DNA, the CDR3 is TGTGCCAGCAGCTTCAGGGAGCCCCTCCACTTT. This encodes CASSFREPLHF. V is TRBV28 and J is TRBJ1-6; D perhaps matches TRBD1 (5 bases). V gave up 6 bases and J gave up 13 bases, with 10 bases separating them. CDR1 is MDHEN and CDR2 is SYDVKM in the germline V gene. CDR3 length: 11 residues.

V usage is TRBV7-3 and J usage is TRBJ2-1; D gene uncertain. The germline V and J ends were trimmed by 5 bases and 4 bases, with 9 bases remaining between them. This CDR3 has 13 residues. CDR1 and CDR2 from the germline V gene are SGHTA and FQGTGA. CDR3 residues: CASSIGDYNEQFF. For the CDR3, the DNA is TGTGCCAGCAGCATAGGAGATTACAATGAGCAGTTCTTC.

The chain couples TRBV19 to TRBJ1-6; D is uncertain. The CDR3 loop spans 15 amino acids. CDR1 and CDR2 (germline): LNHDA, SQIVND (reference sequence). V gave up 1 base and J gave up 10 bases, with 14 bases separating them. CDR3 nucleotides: TGTGCCAGTAGTATAGGGACCCGAACGGAATCACCCCTCCACTTT. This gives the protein CASSIGTRTESPLHF.

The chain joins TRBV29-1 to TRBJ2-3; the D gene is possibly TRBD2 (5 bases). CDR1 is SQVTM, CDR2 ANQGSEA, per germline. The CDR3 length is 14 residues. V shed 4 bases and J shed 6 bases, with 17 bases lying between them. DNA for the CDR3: TGCAGCGTTGGAGAGGGTGGCGTGGGGGATACGCAGTATTTT. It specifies CSVGEGGVGDTQYF.

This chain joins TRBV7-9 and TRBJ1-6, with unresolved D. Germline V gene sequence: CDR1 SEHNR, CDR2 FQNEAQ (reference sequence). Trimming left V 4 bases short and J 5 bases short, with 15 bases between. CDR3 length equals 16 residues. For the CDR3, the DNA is TGTGCCAGCAGCTCCGGTTACTGGGGTAATAATTCACCCCTCCACTTT. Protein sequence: CASSSGYWGNNSPLHF.

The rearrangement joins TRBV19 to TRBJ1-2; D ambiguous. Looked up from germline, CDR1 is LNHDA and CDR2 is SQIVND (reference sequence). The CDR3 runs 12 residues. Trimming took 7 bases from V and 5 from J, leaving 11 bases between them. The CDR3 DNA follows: TGTGCCAGTATCCGCGAGAAATATGGCTACACCTTC. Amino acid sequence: CASIREKYGYTF.

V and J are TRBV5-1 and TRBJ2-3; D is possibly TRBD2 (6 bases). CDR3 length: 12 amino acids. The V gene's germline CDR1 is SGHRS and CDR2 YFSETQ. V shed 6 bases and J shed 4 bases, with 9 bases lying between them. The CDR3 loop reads CASTLAADTQYF. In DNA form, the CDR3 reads TGCGCCAGCACACTAGCAGCAGATACGCAGTATTTT.

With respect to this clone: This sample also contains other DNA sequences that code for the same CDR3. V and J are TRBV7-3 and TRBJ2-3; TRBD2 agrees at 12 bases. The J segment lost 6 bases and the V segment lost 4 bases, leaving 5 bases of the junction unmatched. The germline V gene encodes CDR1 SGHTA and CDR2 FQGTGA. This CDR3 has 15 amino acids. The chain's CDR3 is CASSSGLAGTDTQYF. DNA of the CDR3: TGTGCCAGCAGCTCAGGACTAGCGGGAACCGATACGCAGTATTTT.

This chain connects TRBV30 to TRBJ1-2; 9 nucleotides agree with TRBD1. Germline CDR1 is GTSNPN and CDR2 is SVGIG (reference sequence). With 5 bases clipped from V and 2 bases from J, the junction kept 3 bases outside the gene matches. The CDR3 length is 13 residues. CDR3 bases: TGTGCCTGGGGACAGGGGACAAACTATGGCTACACCTTC. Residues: CAWGQGTNYGYTF.

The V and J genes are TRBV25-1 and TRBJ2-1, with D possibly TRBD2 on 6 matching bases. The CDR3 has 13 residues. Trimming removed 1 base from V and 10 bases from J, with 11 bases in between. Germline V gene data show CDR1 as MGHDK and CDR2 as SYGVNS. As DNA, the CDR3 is TGTGCCAGCAGTGAATTGCCCAGCGGGGAGCAGTTCTTC. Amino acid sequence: CASSELPSGEQFF. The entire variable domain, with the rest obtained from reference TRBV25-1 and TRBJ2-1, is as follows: EADIYQTPRYLVIGTGKKITLECSQTMGHDKMYWYQQDPGMELHLIHYSYGVNSTEKGDLSSESTVSRIRTEHFPLTLESARPSHTSQYLCASSELPSGEQFFGPGTRLTVL.